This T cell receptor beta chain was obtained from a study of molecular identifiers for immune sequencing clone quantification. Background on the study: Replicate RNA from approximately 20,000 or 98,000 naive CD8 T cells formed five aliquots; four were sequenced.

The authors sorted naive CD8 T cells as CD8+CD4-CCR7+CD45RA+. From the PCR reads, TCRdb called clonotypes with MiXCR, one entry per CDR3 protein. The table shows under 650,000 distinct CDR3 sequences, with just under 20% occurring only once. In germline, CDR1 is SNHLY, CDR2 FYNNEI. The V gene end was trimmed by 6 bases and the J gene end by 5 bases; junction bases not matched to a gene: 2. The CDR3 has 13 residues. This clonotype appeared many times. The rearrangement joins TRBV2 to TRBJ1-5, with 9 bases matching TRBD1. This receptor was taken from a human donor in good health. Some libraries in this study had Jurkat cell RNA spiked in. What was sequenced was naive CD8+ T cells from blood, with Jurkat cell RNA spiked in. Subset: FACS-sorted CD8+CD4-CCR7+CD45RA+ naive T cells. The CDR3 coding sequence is TGTGCCAGCAGGGGACAGGGCTATCAGCCCCAGCATTTT. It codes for CASRGQGYQPQHF.